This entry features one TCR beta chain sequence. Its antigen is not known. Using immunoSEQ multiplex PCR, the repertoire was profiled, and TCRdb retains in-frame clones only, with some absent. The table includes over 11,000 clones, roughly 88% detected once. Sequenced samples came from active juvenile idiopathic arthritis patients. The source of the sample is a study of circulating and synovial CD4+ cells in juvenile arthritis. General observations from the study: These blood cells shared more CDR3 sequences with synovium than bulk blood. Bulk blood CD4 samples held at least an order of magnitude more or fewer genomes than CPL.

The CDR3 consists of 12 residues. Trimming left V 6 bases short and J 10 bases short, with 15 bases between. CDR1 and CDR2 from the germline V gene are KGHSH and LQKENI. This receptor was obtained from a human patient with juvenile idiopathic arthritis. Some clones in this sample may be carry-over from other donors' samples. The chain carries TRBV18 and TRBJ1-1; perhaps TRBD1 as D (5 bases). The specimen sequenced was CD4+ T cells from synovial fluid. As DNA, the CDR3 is TGTGCCAGCTCTCCCCCTATGGGGGGAGCTTTCTTT. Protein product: CASSPPMGGAFF.